The rows below give T cell receptor beta chains drawn from one sample of a study of regulatory T cells in long-lasting Graves disease. TCRdb called the multiplex PCR reads again in MiXCR, with one record for every CDR3 protein. The repertoire holds some 370,000 distinct CDR3 sequences, with roughly 20% as singletons. This specimen was peripheral blood mononuclear cells (PBMCs), taken when the disease was refractory, from a patient treated with antithyroid drugs. The source is a female donor with Graves disease. Each CDR3 is given with its conserved first and last residue. Fields, in order: D gene, V gene, J gene, clone size, CDR3 protein, CDR3 DNA. D genes are given only for firm matches. A clone size is listed for some rows: how often the clone was seen (once, few, many), or a class if it is expanded.

D gene: TRBD1
V gene: TRBV29-1
J gene: TRBJ2-5
clone size: NA
CDR3 protein: CSVTRLTGGLETQYF
CDR3 DNA: TGCAGCGTTACGCGATTGACAGGGGGGCTGGAGACCCAGTACTTC

D gene: NA
V gene: TRBV27
J gene: TRBJ1-6
clone size: NA
CDR3 protein: CASRAEGSPLHF
CDR3 DNA: TGTGCCAGCCGCGCAGAGGGTTCACCCCTCCACTTT

D gene: NA
V gene: TRBV20-1
J gene: TRBJ2-7
clone size: few
CDR3 protein: CSARFPTSPYEQYF
CDR3 DNA: TGCAGTGCTAGATTTCCGACTTCACCCTACGAGCAGTACTTC

D gene: TRBD2
V gene: TRBV24-1
J gene: TRBJ2-5
clone size: few
CDR3 protein: CATSDPSAGILETQYF
CDR3 DNA: TGTGCCACCAGTGACCCCTCAGCGGGAATATTGGAGACCCAGTACTTC

D gene: NA
V gene: TRBV12-3/TRBV12-4
J gene: TRBJ1-5
clone size: many
CDR3 protein: CASSLFPSGNQPQHF
CDR3 DNA: TGTGCCAGCAGTTTGTTTCCCAGCGGCAATCAGCCCCAGCATTTT

D gene: NA
V gene: TRBV7-9
J gene: TRBJ1-2
clone size: many
CDR3 protein: CASSLGTPADYTF
CDR3 DNA: TGTGCCAGCAGCTTAGGTACACCGGCAGACTACACCTTC

D gene: NA
V gene: TRBV14
J gene: TRBJ2-7
clone size: NA
CDR3 protein: CASSQLGALREQYF
CDR3 DNA: TGTGCCAGCAGCCAACTAGGGGCCTTGAGGGAGCAGTACTTC

D gene: TRBD1
V gene: TRBV12-3/TRBV12-4
J gene: TRBJ1-2
clone size: many
CDR3 protein: CASSLTAGGLYGYTF
CDR3 DNA: TGTGCCAGCAGTTTAACGGCAGGGGGACTCTATGGCTACACCTTC

D gene: TRBD1
V gene: TRBV11-2
J gene: TRBJ2-4
clone size: few
CDR3 protein: CASSYSSGPGQGVKNIQYF
CDR3 DNA: TGTGCCAGCAGTTACTCGAGCGGTCCGGGACAGGGAGTCAAAAACATTCAGTACTTC

D gene: NA
V gene: TRBV6-2/TRBV6-3
J gene: TRBJ2-6
clone size: many
CDR3 protein: CASSSSRDAGANVLTF
CDR3 DNA: TGTGCCAGCAGTTCAAGTAGGGACGCTGGGGCCAACGTCCTGACTTTC

D gene: TRBD1
V gene: TRBV9
J gene: TRBJ1-1
clone size: NA
CDR3 protein: CASSAGGTGGYTEAFF
CDR3 DNA: TGTGCCAGCAGCGCAGGAGGGACAGGCGGCTACACTGAAGCTTTCTTT

D gene: NA
V gene: TRBV5-1
J gene: TRBJ1-1
clone size: many
CDR3 protein: CASAFGDMNTEAFF
CDR3 DNA: TGCGCCAGCGCCTTCGGGGACATGAACACTGAAGCTTTCTTT

D gene: TRBD2
V gene: TRBV7-2
J gene: TRBJ2-7
clone size: many
CDR3 protein: CASSPRTSGRPEQYF
CDR3 DNA: TGTGCCAGCAGCCCTAGGACTAGCGGGAGGCCCGAGCAGTACTTC

D gene: NA
V gene: TRBV12-3/TRBV12-4
J gene: TRBJ1-6
clone size: many
CDR3 protein: CASSSGTPRNSPLHF
CDR3 DNA: TGTGCCAGCAGTTCCGGGACACCACGTAATTCACCCCTCCACTTT

D gene: TRBD1
V gene: TRBV6-1
J gene: TRBJ1-5
clone size: NA
CDR3 protein: CASSIRLRDRVRQPQHF
CDR3 DNA: TGTGCCAGCAGTATTAGACTCCGGGACAGGGTACGTCAGCCCCAGCATTTT

D gene: NA
V gene: TRBV28
J gene: TRBJ2-3
clone size: NA
CDR3 protein: CASGRGQYF
CDR3 DNA: TGTGCCAGCGGTAGGGGGCAGTATTTT

D gene: TRBD1
V gene: TRBV29-1
J gene: TRBJ2-5
clone size: few
CDR3 protein: CSVVRGRGETQYF
CDR3 DNA: TGCAGCGTTGTGAGGGGGCGCGGGGAGACCCAGTACTTC

D gene: NA
V gene: TRBV28
J gene: TRBJ2-7
clone size: many
CDR3 protein: CASSRPRGGYYEQYF
CDR3 DNA: TGTGCCAGCAGCCGGCCCCGCGGTGGGTACTACGAGCAGTACTTC

D gene: TRBD2
V gene: TRBV2
J gene: TRBJ2-2
clone size: many
CDR3 protein: CASTVAGGPTGELFF
CDR3 DNA: TGTGCCAGCACCGTAGCGGGAGGGCCCACCGGGGAGCTGTTTTTT

D gene: NA
V gene: TRBV7-2
J gene: TRBJ2-7
clone size: many
CDR3 protein: CASSLALGTYEQYF
CDR3 DNA: TGTGCCAGCAGCTTAGCGCTGGGAACCTACGAGCAGTACTTC

D gene: TRBD1
V gene: TRBV12-3/TRBV12-4
J gene: TRBJ1-1
clone size: many
CDR3 protein: CASRGTGNIPAFF
CDR3 DNA: TGTGCCAGCAGAGGGACAGGGAACATCCCGGCTTTCTTT

D gene: NA
V gene: TRBV6-5
J gene: TRBJ2-2
clone size: NA
CDR3 protein: CASSYKGTGELFF
CDR3 DNA: TGTGCCAGCAGTTACAAAGGGACCGGGGAGCTGTTTTTT

D gene: TRBD2
V gene: TRBV11-2
J gene: TRBJ2-1
clone size: few
CDR3 protein: CASSWDAGGPYEQFF
CDR3 DNA: TGTGCCAGCAGCTGGGACGCGGGAGGGCCATATGAGCAGTTCTTC

D gene: TRBD2
V gene: TRBV28
J gene: TRBJ2-5
clone size: many
CDR3 protein: CASTRDPRGTSGRRDQETQYF
CDR3 DNA: TGTGCCAGCACCCGTGATCCCCGCGGGACTAGCGGGAGGAGGGACCAAGAGACCCAGTACTTC

D gene: NA
V gene: TRBV18
J gene: TRBJ1-2
clone size: few
CDR3 protein: CASSPGVSYGYTF
CDR3 DNA: TGTGCCAGCTCACCAGGGGTCAGCTATGGCTACACCTTC